A single count supports the clone carrying this T cell receptor (beta chain). Its antigen is as yet unknown. Produced via immunoSEQ multiplex PCR; TCRdb's table is partial and in-frame only. This repertoire shows about 150,000 clones, 90% found once; its top ten account for less than 2%. The data belong to a study of T cell responses to AZD1222 COVID-19 vaccine. Study as a whole: Pooled together were second doses at about 4 or about 12 weeks.

General observations from the study: Females made up more of the donors, who were largely white British, and clonal diversity may have come out too low. AZD1222 recipients seropositive at baseline numbered only six or seven.

Sequenced material: peripheral blood, taken on day 0 of AZD1222 vaccination. The source of this sequence is an adult in good health.

DNA for the CDR3: TGTGCCAGCAGTGGCGGGACTAGCGTAGGTGAGCAGTTCTTC. This gives the protein CASSGGTSVGEQFF. The chain is built from TRBV25-1 and TRBJ2-1; 10 bases agree with TRBD2. With V trimmed by 4 bases and J by 9 bases, 6 bases remained unmatched. In germline, CDR1 is MGHDK, CDR2 SYGVNS. The CDR3 covers 14 residues.